The 10 T cell receptor beta chains reported below all come from one sample, sequenced in a study of cytomegalovirus exposure and HLA in healthy donors. This PCR relied on a set of 60 Vbeta primers and 13 Jbeta primers. Libraries were prepared by immunoSEQ multiplex PCR; TCRdb keeps only in-frame clonotypes and omits some of them. The sample contains 89,000 or so clones, around four fifths of which appear only once. Specimen: PBMCs. Source of these receptors: a boy between 10 and 17 years old in good health and CMV-seronegative.

This chain connects TRBV7-6 to TRBJ2-2; TRBD1 aligns across 11 bases. CDR1 is SGHVS and CDR2 is FNYEAQ in the germline V gene. The CDR3 has 15 amino acids. Trimming took 4 bases from V and 6 from J; bases not matched to a gene: 4. CDR3 DNA: TGTGCCAGCAGCTATGGACAGGGGGCTTCCGGGGAGCTGTTTTTT. Its protein product is CASSYGQGASGELFF. The variable domain in full, completed from reference TRBV7-6 and TRBJ2-2, reads GAGVSQSPRYKVTKRGQDVALRCDPISGHVSLYWYRQALGQGPEFLTYFNYEAQQDKSGLPNDRFSAERPEGSISTLTIQRTEQRDSAMYRCASSYGQGASGELFFGEGSRLTVL.

V gene TRBV4-3 combines with J gene TRBJ1-1; possibly TRBD1 for D (5 bases). From germline, CDR1 is LGHNA and CDR2 YSLEER. The CDR3 covers 18 residues. Trimming took 2 bases from V and 0 from J, leaving 19 bases between them. The DNA for the CDR3 is TGCGCCAGCAGCCAAAAAGGGGCAGGAGCCATTATGAACACTGAAGCTTTCTTT. Its translation is CASSQKGAGAIMNTEAFF.

A few counts support this clone. The chain couples TRBV6-5 to TRBJ2-1; D is perhaps TRBD2 (5 bases). Looked up from germline, CDR1 is MNHEY and CDR2 is SVGAGI. The CDR3 is made up of 13 amino acids. Trimming pared 2 bases from V and 3 bases from J, leaving 5 bases between. The CDR3 spells CASSYGGYNEQFF. The CDR3 DNA reads as TGTGCCAGCAGTTACGGAGGCTACAATGAGCAGTTCTTC.

In its sample, this clone was seen a few times. The genes are TRBV6-6 and TRBJ2-7; 9 bases fit TRBD1. CDR1 is MNHNY, CDR2 SVGAGI, per germline (reference sequence). Unmatched junction bases numbered 7, after V lost 7 bases and J lost 3 bases. This CDR3 is 14 amino acids long. CDR3 amino acids: CASTLRDRVYEQYF. CDR3 in DNA: TGTGCCAGCACCCTCCGGGACAGGGTCTACGAGCAGTACTTC.

Only a few counts were recorded for this clone. The genes are TRBV6-1 and TRBJ1-4, with TRBD1 matching over 11 bases. Germline V gene data show CDR1 as MNHNS and CDR2 as SASEGT. CDR3 length equals 14 residues. The V and J ends lost 7 bases and 7 bases, in that order; junction bases with no gene match: 5. As DNA, the CDR3 is TGTGCCAGCATCCGGACAGGGGGCTTTGAAAAACTGTTTTTT. This gives the protein CASIRTGGFEKLFF.

The rearrangement links TRBV30 to TRBJ1-1; D is possibly TRBD1 (5 bases). Germline V lookup: CDR1 GTSNPN, CDR2 SVGIG (reference sequence). Trimming cost V 2 bases and J 5 bases, with 12 bases left between them. The CDR3 has 13 amino acids. The chain's CDR3 is CAWSPGGGTEAFF. For the CDR3, the DNA is TGTGCCTGGAGTCCTGGGGGAGGGACTGAAGCTTTCTTT.

This clone has more than one count but fewer than ten. The chain joins TRBV6-1 to TRBJ1-1, with TRBD1 as a possible D gene (6 bases). This CDR3 has 13 amino acids. Between the trimmed V and J ends, which lost 6 bases and 0 bases, there was a span of 8 bases. Per germline, CDR1 MNHNS and CDR2 SASEGT. The chain's CDR3 is CASRGQLNTEAFF. For the CDR3, the DNA is TGTGCCAGCAGAGGACAGTTGAACACTGAAGCTTTCTTT.

This clone appeared a single time. The V call is TRBV7-9, the J call TRBJ2-1; D unresolved. V shed 10 bases and J shed 8 bases, with 6 bases lying between them. The CDR3 spans 9 residues. CDR1 is SEHNR, CDR2 FQNEAQ, per germline (reference sequence). The DNA for the CDR3 is TGTGCCACCACAGATGAGCAGTTCTTC. This translates into CATTDEQFF.

V is TRBV2 and J is TRBJ2-5; D may be TRBD2 (5 bases). The CDR3 spans 14 residues. Germline CDR1 is SNHLY and CDR2 is FYNNEI. The V end was cut by 6 bases, the J end by 2 bases, with 13 bases between. The CDR3 nucleotides read TGTGCCAGCAGAGATAGCCGGGAACAAGAGACCCAGTACTTC. Translation: CASRDSREQETQYF.

V and J are TRBV11-2 and TRBJ1-2, with D possibly matching TRBD1 (5 bases). V dropped 4 bases and J dropped 4 bases, with 13 bases sitting between them. CDR3 size: 14 residues. Germline V gene lookup returns CDR1 SGHAT and CDR2 FQNNGV. For the CDR3, the DNA is TGTGCCAGCAGCTCAAATTGGGGGGGCTATGGCTACACCTTC. This translates into CASSSNWGGYGYTF. Drawing the rest from reference TRBV11-2 and TRBJ1-2, the complete variable domain is EAGVAQSPRYKIIEKRQSVAFWCNPISGHATLYWYQQILGQGPKLLIQFQNNGVVDDSQLPKDRFSAERLKGVDSTLKIQPAKLEDSAVYLCASSSNWGGYGYTFGSGTRLTVV.